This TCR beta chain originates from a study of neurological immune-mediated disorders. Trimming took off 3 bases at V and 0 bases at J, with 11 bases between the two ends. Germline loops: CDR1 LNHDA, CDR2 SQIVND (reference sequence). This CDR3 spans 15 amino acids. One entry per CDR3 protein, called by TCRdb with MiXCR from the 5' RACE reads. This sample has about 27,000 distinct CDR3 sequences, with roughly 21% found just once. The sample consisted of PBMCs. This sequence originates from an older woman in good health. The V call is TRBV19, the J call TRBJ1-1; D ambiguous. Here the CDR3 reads CASSISPPLNTEAFF. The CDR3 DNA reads TGTGCCAGTAGTATCTCGCCCCCCTTGAACACTGAAGCTTTCTTT.